This T cell receptor beta chain was profiled in a study of blood T cells in healthy people across ages. The CDR3 is 14 amino acids. Trimming pared 1 base from V and 6 bases from J, leaving 12 bases between. CDR1 is SEHNR and CDR2 is FQNEAQ in the germline V gene (reference sequence). A second roughly 6 to 11 cycle PCR used barcoded and J-beta primers. TCRdb recomputed calls from the 5' RACE reads with MiXCR, one row per CDR3 protein. The data contain hundreds of thousands of distinct CDR3 sequences, more than 45% of them seen just once; the ten biggest clones take up 20% to 25%. Broader study findings: Both naive CD4+ cell counts and diversity were greater in long-lived donors than in aged donors.

Points on this clonotype: Its antigen is unknown.

The genes are TRBV7-9 and TRBJ1-2; TRBD1 might be the D (5 bases). The receptor comes from a man aged 30 to 45 in good health. The sample comprised blood. For the CDR3, the DNA is TGTGCCAGCAGCTTAGTCAGGGCGGGAGATGGCTACACCTTC. Residues: CASSLVRAGDGYTF.